In its sample, the clone carrying this T cell receptor (beta chain) was seen once. Its antigen is undetermined. The data originate from a study of T-cell memory formation after mild COVID-19. Whole-study results and caveats: Of the contracting clones, CD4+ ones lay mainly in CM and EM, and CD8+ ones in EMRA. Day 15 to 85 contracting clones showed balanced CD4/CD8; day 15 to 37 expanders favored CD4+. In pre-infection memory, a portion of responding clones appeared, which suggested that cross-reactive memory joined.

TCRdb itself ran the 5' RACE reads through MiXCR, one entry per CDR3 protein. The data contain fewer than 150,000 distinct CDR3 sequences, about 20% of them singletons. The CDR3 has 15 amino acids. The J segment lost 4 bases and the V segment lost 1 base, leaving 6 bases of the junction unmatched. Germline V gene data show CDR1 as SNHLY and CDR2 as FYNNEI. The chain has TRBV2 and TRBJ1-2, with 7 bases matching TRBD1. The sample comprised PBMCs or a T cell subset sorted from them (not recorded which). This TCR came from a man between 18 and 35 years old who had mild COVID-19 (a few samples of this study predate the infection). Cell type and time point are not known. CDR3 in amino acids: CASSEGAGGVYGYTF. Written as DNA, the CDR3 is TGTGCCAGCAGTGAAGGGGCAGGGGGAGTCTATGGCTACACCTTC. Full variable domain (missing parts from reference TRBV2 and TRBJ1-2): EPEVTQTPSHQVTQMGQEVILRCVPISNHLYFYWYRQILGQKVEFLVSFYNNEISEKSEIFDDQFSVERPDGSNFTLKIRSTKLEDSAMYFCASSEGAGGVYGYTFGSGTRLTVV.